This T cell receptor beta chain was recorded in a study of CD8+CD57+ T cells in acquired aplastic anemia. Sequencing was done on patients that had shown CD8+CD57+ cell expansion by flow cytometry. Genomic DNA provided the template from which TCR beta VDJ and CDR3 profiles were obtained. TCRdb independently ran MiXCR on the reads; one entry per CDR3 protein. The sample contains more than 250,000 distinct CDR3 sequences, roughly 82% of which appear only once. CDR3 size: 15 residues. V lost 2 bases and J 9 bases, leaving 19 bases between the germline ends. Germline-derived CDR1 and CDR2 are SGHTA and FQGNSA.

Material for sequencing was sorted CD4+, CD8+, or CD8+CD57+ T cells (not recorded which) from PBMCs. The sequence was collected from a human donor with aplastic anemia. The V gene is TRBV7-2, the J gene TRBJ1-1; the D is unclear. For the CDR3, the DNA is TGTGCCAGCAGCTTATCGGGAGGTCCCGATACGCAAGCTTTCTTT. Translation gives CASSLSGGPDTQAFF.